The clone carrying this TCR beta chain was seen a single time. Its antigen is unidentified. Profiled with immunoSEQ multiplex PCR; TCRdb holds only in-frame clones, not every one. The sample carries about 2.2 million clones, about 93% recorded once. Naive CD8 cells, CD45RO-negative and positively selected for CCR7, excluded terminally differentiated effector memory CD45RA+ cells. The CDR3 spans 15 residues. Germline-derived CDR1 and CDR2 are SGHTA and FQGNSA. J was trimmed by 6 bases and V by 4 bases; bases with no gene match: 6. The record originates from a study of shared clonotypes between healthy human individuals. The study's findings and limits: Represented genetic and exposure-history diversity was restricted by having few donors. Exclusively blood specimens were collected; tissue repertoires likely differ.

This chain joins TRBV7-2 and TRBJ2-7; 13 bases match TRBD2. Sequenced material: naive CD8+ T cells from PBMCs. The receptor comes from a man aged 18 to 30 in good health. Some clones in this sample may be carry-over from other donors' samples. Here the CDR3 reads CASSSRTSGSAEQYF. CDR3 nucleotides: TGTGCCAGCAGCTCCCGGACTAGCGGGAGCGCCGAGCAGTACTTC. The whole variable domain, remainder taken from reference TRBV7-2 and TRBJ2-7, is GAGVSQSPSNKVTEKGKDVELRCDPISGHTALYWYRQSLGQGLEFLIYFQGNSAPDKSGLPSDRFSAERTGGSVSTLTIQRTQQEDSAVYLCASSSRTSGSAEQYFGPGTRLTVT.